One sample yielded the 8 T cell receptor beta chains listed below, sequenced in a study of blood T cell repertoires in COVID-19. Method: immunoSEQ multiplex PCR; TCRdb's copy keeps in-frame clones and lacks some. Among 210,000 or so clones listed, about 84% were seen once. Sequencing was carried out using PBMCs or T cells enriched from blood (not recorded which). These receptor sequences come from a man aged 55-75 years who had recovered from COVID-19.

The chain links TRBV13 to TRBJ1-2, with TRBD1 as a possible D gene (5 bases). This CDR3 is 12 amino acids long. Trimming took 7 bases from V and 2 from J, leaving 8 bases between them. Germline V gene lookup returns CDR1 PRHDT and CDR2 FYEKMQ (reference sequence). The CDR3 nucleotides read TGTGCCAGCACGCAGGGCAACTATGGCTACACCTTC. Encoded protein: CASTQGNYGYTF.

This chain joins TRBV6-5 and TRBJ2-1, with a weak D call TRBD1 (6 bases). The CDR3 sequence is 15 residues long. From germline, CDR1 is MNHEY and CDR2 SVGAGI. The V and J ends lost 5 bases and 0 bases respectively, with 11 bases between them. This CDR3 is CASSTQGSSYNEQFF. Here the CDR3 DNA reads TGTGCCAGCAGTACCCAGGGGAGCTCCTACAATGAGCAGTTCTTC.

The V and J genes are TRBV12-3 or TRBV12-4 and TRBJ1-1; 7 bases match TRBD1. The CDR3 covers 11 residues. Trimming removed 10 bases from V and 10 bases from J; junction bases left unmatched: 9. The CDR3 sequence is CATTGVRGAFF. The CDR3 nucleotides are TGTGCCACAACAGGGGTCCGGGGAGCTTTCTTT.

The genes are TRBV4-2 and TRBJ2-3; 9 positions agree with TRBD2. Germline loops: CDR1 LGHNA, CDR2 YNFKEQ. CDR3 length equals 17 residues. V gave up 4 bases and J gave up 3 bases; unmatched junction bases: 11. DNA for the CDR3: TGTGCCAGCAGCCCCCAGGCAGCGGGGGGCTGGACAGATACGCAGTATTTT. The encoded protein is CASSPQAAGGWTDTQYF.

The chain recombines TRBV2 with TRBJ2-3; maybe TRBD2 (6 bases). There are 13 residues in the CDR3. V gave up 7 bases and J gave up 5 bases, with 13 bases separating them. Germline V gives CDR1 SNHLY, CDR2 FYNNEI. The CDR3 protein is CASILEGGDTQYF. The CDR3 DNA follows: TGTGCCAGCATTCTAGAGGGAGGAGATACGCAGTATTTT.

The chain carries TRBV15 and TRBJ2-2; TRBD1 matches at 9 bases. Looked up from germline, CDR1 is LNHNV and CDR2 is YYDKDF (reference sequence). Trimming removed 6 bases from V and 6 bases from J; junction bases left unmatched: 8. This CDR3 is 15 amino acids long. CDR3 loop: CATRAGTGYSGELFF. In DNA form, the CDR3 reads TGTGCCACCAGAGCCGGGACAGGGTATTCCGGGGAGCTGTTTTTT.

The V gene is TRBV6-6, the J gene TRBJ1-4; 9 bases match TRBD1. After removal of 2 bases from V and 16 bases from J, the junction contained 8 bases not matched to a gene. This CDR3 region has 13 residues. The germline V gene encodes CDR1 MNHNY and CDR2 SVGAGI (reference sequence). CDR3 sequence (DNA): TGTGCCAGCAGTTACGGGCTGGGACAGGGCCCGTTTTTT. Amino acid sequence: CASSYGLGQGPFF.

The chain is built from TRBV7-9 and TRBJ2-1; TRBD2 is a possible D gene (6 bases). The CDR3 runs 15 residues. Trimming took 5 bases from V and 0 from J, leaving 11 bases between them. Per the germline V gene, CDR1 is SEHNR and CDR2 is FQNEAQ (reference sequence). The DNA for the CDR3 is TGTGCCAGCAGCCCTCGGGGGAGCTCCTACAATGAGCAGTTCTTC. It encodes CASSPRGSSYNEQFF.